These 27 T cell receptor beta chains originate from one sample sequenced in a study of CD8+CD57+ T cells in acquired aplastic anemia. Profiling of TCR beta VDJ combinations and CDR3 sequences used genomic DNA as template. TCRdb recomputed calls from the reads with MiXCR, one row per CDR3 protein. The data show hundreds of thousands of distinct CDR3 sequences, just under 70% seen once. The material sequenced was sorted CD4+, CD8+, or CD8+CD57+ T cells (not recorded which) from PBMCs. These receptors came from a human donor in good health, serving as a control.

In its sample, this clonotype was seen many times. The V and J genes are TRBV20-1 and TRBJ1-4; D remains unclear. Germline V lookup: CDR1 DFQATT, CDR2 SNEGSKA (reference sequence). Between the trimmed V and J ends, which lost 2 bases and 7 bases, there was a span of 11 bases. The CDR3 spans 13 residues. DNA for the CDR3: TGCAGTGCTAGAAACAACGCGGGTGAAAAACTGTTTTTT. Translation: CSARNNAGEKLFF.

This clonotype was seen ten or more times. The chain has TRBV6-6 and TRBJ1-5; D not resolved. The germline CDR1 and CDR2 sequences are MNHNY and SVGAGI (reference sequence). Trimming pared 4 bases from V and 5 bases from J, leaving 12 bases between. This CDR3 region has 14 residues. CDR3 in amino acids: CASSSQGFDQPQHF. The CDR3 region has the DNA TGTGCCAGCAGTTCCCAAGGTTTCGATCAGCCCCAGCATTTT.

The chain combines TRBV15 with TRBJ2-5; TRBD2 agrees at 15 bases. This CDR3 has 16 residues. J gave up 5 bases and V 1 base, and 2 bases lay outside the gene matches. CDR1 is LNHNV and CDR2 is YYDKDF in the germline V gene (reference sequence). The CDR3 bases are TGTGCCACCAGCAGAGGGACTAGCGGGGGGGCGGAGACCCAGTACTTC. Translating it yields CATSRGTSGGAETQYF.

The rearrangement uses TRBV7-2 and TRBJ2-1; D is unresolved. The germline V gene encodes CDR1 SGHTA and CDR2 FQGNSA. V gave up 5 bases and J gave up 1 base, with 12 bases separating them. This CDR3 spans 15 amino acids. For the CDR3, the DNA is TGTGCCAGCAGCCCCTCGGCGAAGTCCTACAATGAGCAGTTCTTC. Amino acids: CASSPSAKSYNEQFF.

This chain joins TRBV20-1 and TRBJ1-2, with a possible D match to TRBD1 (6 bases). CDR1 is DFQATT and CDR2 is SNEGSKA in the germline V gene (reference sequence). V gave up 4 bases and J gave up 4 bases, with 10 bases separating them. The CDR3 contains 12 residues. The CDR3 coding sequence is TGCAGTGCTATGAGGGGGAGCTATGGCTACACCTTC. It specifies CSAMRGSYGYTF.

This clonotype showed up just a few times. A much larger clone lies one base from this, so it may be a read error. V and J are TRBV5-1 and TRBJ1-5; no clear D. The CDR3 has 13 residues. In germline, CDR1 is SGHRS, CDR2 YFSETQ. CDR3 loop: CASSSFRNQPQHF. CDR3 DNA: TGTGCCAGCAGCTCTTTTAGGAATCAGCCCCAGCATTTT.

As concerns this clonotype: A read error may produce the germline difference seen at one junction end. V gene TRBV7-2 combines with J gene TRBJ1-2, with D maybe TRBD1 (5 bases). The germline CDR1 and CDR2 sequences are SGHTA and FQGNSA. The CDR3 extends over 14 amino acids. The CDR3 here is CASSLVGGGGTNEF. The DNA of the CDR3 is TGTGCCAGCAGCTTAGTAGGCGGGGGAGGGACCAATGAGTTC.

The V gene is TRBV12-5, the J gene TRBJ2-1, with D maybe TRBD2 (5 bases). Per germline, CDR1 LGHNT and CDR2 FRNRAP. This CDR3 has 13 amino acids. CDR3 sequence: CANCRILGGEQFF. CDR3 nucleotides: TGTGCCAACTGCCGTATTCTCGGAGGTGAGCAGTTCTTC.

The CDR3 loop reads CASSSGASVGTQPQHF. In DNA form, the CDR3 reads TGTGCCAGCAGCTCAGGGGCTAGCGTGGGAACCCAGCCCCAGCATTTT. The V gene is TRBV7-8, the J gene TRBJ1-5, with D possibly matching TRBD1 (6 bases). This CDR3 is built from 16 residues. V lost 4 bases and J lost 7, with 20 bases in between. Germline CDR1 is SGHVS and CDR2 is FQNEAQ.

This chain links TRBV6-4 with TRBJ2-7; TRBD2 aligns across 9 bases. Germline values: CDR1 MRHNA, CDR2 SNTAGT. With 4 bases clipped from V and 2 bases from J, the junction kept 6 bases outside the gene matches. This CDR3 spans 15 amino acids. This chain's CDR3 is CASSVGPSGTYEQYF. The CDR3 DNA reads TGTGCCAGCAGTGTCGGTCCTAGCGGGACCTACGAGCAGTACTTC.

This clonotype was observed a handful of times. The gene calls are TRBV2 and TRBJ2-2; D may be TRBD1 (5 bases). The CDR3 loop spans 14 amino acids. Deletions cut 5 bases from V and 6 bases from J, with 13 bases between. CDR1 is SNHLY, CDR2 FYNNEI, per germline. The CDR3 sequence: CASSKAGKSGELFF. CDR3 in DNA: TGTGCCAGCAGTAAGGCAGGGAAGTCCGGGGAGCTGTTTTTT.

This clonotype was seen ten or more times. The CDR3 sequence: CASSQGKVGYGYTF. CDR3 nucleotide sequence: TGTGCCAGCAGCCAAGGTAAGGTAGGCTATGGCTACACCTTC. V is TRBV14 and J is TRBJ1-2; unclear D gene. CDR1 is SGHDN and CDR2 is FVKESK in the germline V gene. The CDR3 extends over 14 amino acids. Trimming removed 1 base at V and 4 bases at J, with 10 bases between.

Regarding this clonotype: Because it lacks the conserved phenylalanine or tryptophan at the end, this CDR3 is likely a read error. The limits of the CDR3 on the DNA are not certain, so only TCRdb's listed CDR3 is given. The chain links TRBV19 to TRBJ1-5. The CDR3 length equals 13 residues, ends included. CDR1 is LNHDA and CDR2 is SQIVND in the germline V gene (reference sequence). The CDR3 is CASRTHSNQPLHL.

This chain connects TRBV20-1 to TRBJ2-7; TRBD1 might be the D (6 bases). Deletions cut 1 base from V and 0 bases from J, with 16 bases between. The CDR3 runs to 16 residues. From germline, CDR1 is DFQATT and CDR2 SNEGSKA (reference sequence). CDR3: CSARGRDITLSYEQYF. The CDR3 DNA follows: TGCAGTGCTAGAGGAAGGGACATTACGCTCTCCTACGAGCAGTACTTC.

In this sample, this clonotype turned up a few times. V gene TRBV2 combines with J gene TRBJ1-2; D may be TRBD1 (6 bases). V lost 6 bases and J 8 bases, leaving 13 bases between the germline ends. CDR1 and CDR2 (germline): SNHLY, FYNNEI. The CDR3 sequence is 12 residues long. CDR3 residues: CASSLGGTGYTF. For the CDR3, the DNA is TGTGCCAGCAGCTTAGGGGGGACCGGCTACACCTTC. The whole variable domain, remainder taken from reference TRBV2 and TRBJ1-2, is EPEVTQTPSHQVTQMGQEVILRCVPISNHLYFYWYRQILGQKVEFLVSFYNNEISEKSEIFDDQFSVERPDGSNFTLKIRSTKLEDSAMYFCASSLGGTGYTFGSGTRLTVV.

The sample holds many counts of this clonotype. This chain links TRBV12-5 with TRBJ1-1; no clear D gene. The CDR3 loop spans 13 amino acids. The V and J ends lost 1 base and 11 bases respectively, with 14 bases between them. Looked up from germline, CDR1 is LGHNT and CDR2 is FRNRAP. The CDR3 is CASGLANRAEAFF. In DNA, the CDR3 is TGTGCTAGTGGTTTGGCTAACCGTGCGGAGGCTTTCTTT.

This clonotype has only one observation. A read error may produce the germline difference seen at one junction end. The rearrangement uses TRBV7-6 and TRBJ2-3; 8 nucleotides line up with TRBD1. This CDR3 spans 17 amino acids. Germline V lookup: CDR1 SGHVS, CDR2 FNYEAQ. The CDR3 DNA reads TGCTCCAGCAGCTTAGCCCCTTGGACAGGGTTTGGGGATACGCAGTATTTT. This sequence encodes CSSSLAPWTGFGDTQYF. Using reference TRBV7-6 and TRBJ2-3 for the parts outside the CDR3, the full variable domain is GAGVSQSPRYKVTKRGQDVALRCDPISGHVSLYWYRQALGQGPEFLTYFNYEAQQDKSGLPNDRFSAERPEGSISTLTIQRTEQRDSAMYRCSSSLAPWTGFGDTQYFGPGTRLTVL.

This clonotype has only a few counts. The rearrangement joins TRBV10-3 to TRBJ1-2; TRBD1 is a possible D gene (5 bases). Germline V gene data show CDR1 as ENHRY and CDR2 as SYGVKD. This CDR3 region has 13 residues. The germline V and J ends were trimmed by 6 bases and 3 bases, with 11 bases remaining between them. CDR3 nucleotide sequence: TGTGCCATCAGCTCCGGGACGGACTATGGCTACACCTTC. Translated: CAISSGTDYGYTF.

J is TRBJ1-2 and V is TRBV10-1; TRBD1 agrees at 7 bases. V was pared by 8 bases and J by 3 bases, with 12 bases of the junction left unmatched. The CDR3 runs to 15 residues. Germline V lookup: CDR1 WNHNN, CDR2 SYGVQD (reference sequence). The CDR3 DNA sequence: TGCGCCAGCCTTGACCCTAGACAGGGCTACTATGGCTACACCTTC. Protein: CASLDPRQGYYGYTF.

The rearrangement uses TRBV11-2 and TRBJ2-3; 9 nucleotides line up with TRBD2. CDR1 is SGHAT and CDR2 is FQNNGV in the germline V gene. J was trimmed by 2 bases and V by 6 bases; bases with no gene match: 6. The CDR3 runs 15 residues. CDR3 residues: CASSTRTSATDTQYF. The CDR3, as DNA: TGTGCCAGCAGTACCCGGACTAGCGCCACAGATACGCAGTATTTT.

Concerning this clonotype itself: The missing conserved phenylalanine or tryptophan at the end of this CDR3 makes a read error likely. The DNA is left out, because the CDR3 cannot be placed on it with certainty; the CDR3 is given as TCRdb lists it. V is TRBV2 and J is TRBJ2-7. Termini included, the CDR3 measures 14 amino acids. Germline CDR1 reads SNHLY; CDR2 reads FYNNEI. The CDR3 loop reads CARKTAQTLRAVLR.

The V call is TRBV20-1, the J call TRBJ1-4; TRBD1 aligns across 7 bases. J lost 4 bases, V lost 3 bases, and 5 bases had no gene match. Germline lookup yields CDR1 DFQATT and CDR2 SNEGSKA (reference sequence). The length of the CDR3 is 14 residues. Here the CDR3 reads CSASDREGNEKLFF. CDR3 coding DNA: TGCAGTGCTAGCGACAGGGAGGGTAATGAAAAACTGTTTTTT.

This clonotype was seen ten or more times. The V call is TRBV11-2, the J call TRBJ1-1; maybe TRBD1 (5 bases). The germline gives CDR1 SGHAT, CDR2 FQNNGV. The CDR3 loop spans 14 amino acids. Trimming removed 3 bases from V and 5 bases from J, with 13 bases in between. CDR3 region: CASSFGGVRTEAFF. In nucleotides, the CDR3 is TGTGCCAGCAGCTTTGGGGGGGTGAGAACTGAAGCTTTCTTT.

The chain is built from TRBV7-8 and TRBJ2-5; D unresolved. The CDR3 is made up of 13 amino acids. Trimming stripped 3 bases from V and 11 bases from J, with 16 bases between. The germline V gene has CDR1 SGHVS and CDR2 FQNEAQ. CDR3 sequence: CASSFGSQERQYF. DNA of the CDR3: TGTGCCAGCAGCTTTGGCAGCCAAGAGAGGCAGTACTTC.

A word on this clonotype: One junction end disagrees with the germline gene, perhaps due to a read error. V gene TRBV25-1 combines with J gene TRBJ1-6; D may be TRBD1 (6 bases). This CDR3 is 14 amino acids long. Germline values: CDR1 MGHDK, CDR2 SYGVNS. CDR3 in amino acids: CASSGTGQNTAPYF. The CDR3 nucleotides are TGTGCCAGCAGTGGCACAGGGCAGAACACTGCACCCTACTTT.

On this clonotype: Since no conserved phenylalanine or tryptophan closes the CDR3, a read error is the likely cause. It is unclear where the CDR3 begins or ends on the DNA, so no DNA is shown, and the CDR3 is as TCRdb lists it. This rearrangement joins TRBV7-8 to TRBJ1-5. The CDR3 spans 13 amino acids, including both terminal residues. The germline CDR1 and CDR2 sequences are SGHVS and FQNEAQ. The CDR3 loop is CASSLDRGHLVDS.

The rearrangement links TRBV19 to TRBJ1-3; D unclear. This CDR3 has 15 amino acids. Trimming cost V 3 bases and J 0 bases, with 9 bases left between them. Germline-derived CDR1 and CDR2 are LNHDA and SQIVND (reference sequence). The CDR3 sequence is CASSMQVSSGNTIYF. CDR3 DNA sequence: TGTGCCAGTAGTATGCAGGTCTCCTCTGGAAACACCATATATTTT. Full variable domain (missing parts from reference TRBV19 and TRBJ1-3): DGGITQSPKYLFRKEGQNVTLSCEQNLNHDAMYWYRQDPGQGLRLIYYSQIVNDFQKGDIAEGYSVSREKKESFPLTVTSAQKNPTAFYLCASSMQVSSGNTIYFGEGSWLTVV.